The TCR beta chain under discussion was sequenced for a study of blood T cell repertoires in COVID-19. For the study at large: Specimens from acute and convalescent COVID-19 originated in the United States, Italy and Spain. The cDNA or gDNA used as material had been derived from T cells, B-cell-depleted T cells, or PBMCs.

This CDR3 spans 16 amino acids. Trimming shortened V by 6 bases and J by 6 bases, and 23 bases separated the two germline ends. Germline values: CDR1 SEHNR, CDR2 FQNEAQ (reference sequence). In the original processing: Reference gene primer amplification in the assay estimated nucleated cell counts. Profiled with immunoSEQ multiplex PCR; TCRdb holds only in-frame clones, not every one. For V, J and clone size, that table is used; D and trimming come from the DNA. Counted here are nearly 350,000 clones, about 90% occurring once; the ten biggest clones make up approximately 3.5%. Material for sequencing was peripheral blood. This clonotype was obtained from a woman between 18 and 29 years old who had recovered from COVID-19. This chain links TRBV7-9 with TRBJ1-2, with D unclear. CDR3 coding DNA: TGTGCCAGCAGTAGGAGGAAGATCCCCGGAGAGCATGGCTACACCTTC. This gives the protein CASSRRKIPGEHGYTF.